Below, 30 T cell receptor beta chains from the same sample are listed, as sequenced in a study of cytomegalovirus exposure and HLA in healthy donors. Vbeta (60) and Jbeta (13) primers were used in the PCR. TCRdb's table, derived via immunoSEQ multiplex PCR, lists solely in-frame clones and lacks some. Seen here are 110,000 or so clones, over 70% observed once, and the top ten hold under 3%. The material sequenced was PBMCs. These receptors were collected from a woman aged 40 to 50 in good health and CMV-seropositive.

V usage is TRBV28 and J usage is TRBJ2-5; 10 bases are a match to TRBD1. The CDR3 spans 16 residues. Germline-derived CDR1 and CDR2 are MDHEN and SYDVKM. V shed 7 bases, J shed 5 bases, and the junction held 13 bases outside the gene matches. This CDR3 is CASTNGQDRGSETQYF. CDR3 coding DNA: TGTGCCAGCACTAATGGTCAGGACAGGGGGTCGGAGACCCAGTACTTC.

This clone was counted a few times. In nucleotides, the CDR3 is TGTGCCAGCAGGAGGACAGGGACAACTAATGAAAAACTGTTTTTT. Translating gives CASRRTGTTNEKLFF. This sequence joins TRBV6-6 and TRBJ1-4, with 8 bases aligning to TRBD1. The junction had 3 bases not matched to a gene; V was cut back by 6 bases and J by 0 bases. The germline V gene encodes CDR1 MNHNY and CDR2 SVGAGI (reference sequence). The length of the CDR3 is 15 residues.

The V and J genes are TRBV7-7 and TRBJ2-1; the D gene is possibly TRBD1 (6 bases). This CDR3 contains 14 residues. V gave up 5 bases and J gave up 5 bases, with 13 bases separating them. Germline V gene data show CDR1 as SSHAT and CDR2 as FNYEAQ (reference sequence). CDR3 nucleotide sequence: TGTGCCAGCAGCAAGACAGGCGGCCACAATGAGCAGTTCTTC. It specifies CASSKTGGHNEQFF.

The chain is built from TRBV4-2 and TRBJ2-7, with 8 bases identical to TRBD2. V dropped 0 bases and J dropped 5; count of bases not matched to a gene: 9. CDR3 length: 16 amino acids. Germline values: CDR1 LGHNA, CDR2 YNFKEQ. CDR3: CASSQEESGRGDEQYF. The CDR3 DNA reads TGTGCCAGCAGCCAAGAAGAATCAGGGCGGGGGGACGAGCAGTACTTC.

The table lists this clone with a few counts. Written as DNA, the CDR3 is TGTGCCTGGAGTCCCACAGGGGTCGGCTACACCTTC. Protein product: CAWSPTGVGYTF. The chain employs TRBV30 and TRBJ1-2; the match to TRBD1 covers 7 bases. Per the germline V gene, CDR1 is GTSNPN and CDR2 is SVGIG (reference sequence). This CDR3 is built from 12 residues. V shed 2 bases, J shed 8 bases, and the junction held 5 bases outside the gene matches.

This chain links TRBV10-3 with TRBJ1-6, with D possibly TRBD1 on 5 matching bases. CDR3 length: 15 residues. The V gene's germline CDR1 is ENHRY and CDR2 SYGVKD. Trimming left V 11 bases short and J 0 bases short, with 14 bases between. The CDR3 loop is CAVRQLSSYNSPLHF. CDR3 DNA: TGTGCCGTCCGACAGCTTAGCTCCTATAATTCACCCCTCCACTTT.

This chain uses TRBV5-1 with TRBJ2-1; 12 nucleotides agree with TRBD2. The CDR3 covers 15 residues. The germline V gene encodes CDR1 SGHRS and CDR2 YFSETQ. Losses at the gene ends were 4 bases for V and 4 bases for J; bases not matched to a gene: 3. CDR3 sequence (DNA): TGCGCCAGCAGCCTAGCGGGAGGGGGTTACAATGAGCAGTTCTTC. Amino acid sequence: CASSLAGGGYNEQFF.

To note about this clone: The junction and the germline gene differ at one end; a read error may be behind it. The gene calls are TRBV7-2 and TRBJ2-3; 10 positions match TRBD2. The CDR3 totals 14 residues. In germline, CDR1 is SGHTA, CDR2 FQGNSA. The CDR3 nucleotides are TGTGCCAGCAGCCTAGCGGGGGCGATAGATACGCAGTATTTT. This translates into CASSLAGAIDTQYF.

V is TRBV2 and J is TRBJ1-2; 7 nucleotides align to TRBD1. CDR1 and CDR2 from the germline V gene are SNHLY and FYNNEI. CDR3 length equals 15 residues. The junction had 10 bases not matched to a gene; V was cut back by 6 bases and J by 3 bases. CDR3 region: CASRKESGTDYGYTF. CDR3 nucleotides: TGTGCCAGCAGGAAGGAGTCCGGGACAGACTATGGCTACACCTTC.

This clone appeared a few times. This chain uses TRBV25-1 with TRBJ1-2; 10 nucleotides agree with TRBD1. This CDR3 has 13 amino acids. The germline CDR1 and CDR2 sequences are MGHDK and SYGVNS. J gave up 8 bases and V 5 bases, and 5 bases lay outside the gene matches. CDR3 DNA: TGTGCCAGCAGTCTTAAGACAGGGGGCGGCTACACCTTC. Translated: CASSLKTGGGYTF.

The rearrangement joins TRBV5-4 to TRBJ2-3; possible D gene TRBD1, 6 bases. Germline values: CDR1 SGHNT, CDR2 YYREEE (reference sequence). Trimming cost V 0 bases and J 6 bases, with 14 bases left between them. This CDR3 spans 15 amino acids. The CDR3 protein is CASSLETGRTDTQYF. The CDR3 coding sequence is TGTGCCAGCAGCTTGGAAACAGGGCGAACGGATACGCAGTATTTT.

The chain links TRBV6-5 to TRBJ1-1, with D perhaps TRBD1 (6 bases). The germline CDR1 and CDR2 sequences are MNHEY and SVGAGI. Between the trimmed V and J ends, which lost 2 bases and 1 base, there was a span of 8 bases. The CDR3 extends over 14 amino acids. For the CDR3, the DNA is TGTGCCAGCAGTTACAGGGGGACGAACACTGAAGCTTTCTTT. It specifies CASSYRGTNTEAFF.

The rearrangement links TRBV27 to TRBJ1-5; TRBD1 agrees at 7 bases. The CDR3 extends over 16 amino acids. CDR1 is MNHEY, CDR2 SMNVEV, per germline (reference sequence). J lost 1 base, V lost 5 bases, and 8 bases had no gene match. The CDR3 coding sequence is TGTGCCAGCAGTGTAGGAAGACAGGGAAGCAATCAGCCCCAGCATTTT. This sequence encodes CASSVGRQGSNQPQHF.

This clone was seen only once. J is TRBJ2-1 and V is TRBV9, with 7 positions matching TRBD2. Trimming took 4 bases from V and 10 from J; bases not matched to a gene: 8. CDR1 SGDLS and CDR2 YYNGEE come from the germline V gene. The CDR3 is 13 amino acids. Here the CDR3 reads CASSFRGGGEQFF. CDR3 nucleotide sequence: TGTGCCAGCAGCTTTCGGGGCGGGGGAGAGCAGTTCTTC.

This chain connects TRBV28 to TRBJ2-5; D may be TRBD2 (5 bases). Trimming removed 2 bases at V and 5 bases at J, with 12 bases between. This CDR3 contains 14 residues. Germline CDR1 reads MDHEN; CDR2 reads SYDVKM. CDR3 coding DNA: TGTGCCAGCAGTTTAATTGAGGGTTGGGAGACCCAGTACTTC. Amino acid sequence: CASSLIEGWETQYF.

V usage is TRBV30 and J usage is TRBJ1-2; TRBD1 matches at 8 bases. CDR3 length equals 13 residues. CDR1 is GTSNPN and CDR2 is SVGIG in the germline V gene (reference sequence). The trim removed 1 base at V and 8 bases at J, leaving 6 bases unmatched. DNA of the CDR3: TGTGCCTGGAGTGGCAGGGGGCGCGGAGGCTACACCTTC. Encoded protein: CAWSGRGRGGYTF.

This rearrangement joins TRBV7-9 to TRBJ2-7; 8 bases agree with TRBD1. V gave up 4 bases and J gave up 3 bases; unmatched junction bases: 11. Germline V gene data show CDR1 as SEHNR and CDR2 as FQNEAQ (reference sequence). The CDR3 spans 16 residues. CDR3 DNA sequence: TGTGCCAGCAGCTCGTGGTCCGGGACAGGCTTCTACGAGCAGTACTTC. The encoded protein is CASSSWSGTGFYEQYF.

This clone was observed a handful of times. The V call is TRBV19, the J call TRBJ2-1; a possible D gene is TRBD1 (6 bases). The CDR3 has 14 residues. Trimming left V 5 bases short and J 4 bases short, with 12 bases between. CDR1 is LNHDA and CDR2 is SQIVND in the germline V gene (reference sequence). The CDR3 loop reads CASSPTGNYNEQFF. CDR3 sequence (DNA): TGTGCCAGTAGTCCGACAGGAAATTACAATGAGCAGTTCTTC. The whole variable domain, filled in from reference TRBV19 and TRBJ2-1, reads DGGITQSPKYLFRKEGQNVTLSCEQNLNHDAMYWYRQDPGQGLRLIYYSQIVNDFQKGDIAEGYSVSREKKESFPLTVTSAQKNPTAFYLCASSPTGNYNEQFFGPGTRLTVL.

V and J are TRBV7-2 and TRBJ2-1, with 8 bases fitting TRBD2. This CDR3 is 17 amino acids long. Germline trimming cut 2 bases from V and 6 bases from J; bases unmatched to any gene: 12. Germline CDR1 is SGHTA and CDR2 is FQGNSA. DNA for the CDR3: TGTGCCAGCAGCTTAAGGTCGGGCGGGAGGTCGGGCAATGAGCAGTTCTTC. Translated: CASSLRSGGRSGNEQFF. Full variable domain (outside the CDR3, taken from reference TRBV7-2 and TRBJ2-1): GAGVSQSPSNKVTEKGKDVELRCDPISGHTALYWYRQSLGQGLEFLIYFQGNSAPDKSGLPSDRFSAERTGGSVSTLTIQRTQQEDSAVYLCASSLRSGGRSGNEQFFGPGTRLTVL.

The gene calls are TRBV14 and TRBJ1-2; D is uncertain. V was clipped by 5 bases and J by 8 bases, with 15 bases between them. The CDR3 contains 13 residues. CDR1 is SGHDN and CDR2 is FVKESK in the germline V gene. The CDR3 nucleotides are TGTGCCAGCAGCGAGACTGCGCTCTGGGGCTACACCTTC. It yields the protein CASSETALWGYTF.

CDR3 in amino acids: CASSPLAGNTGELFF. The DNA for the CDR3 is TGCGCCAGCAGCCCACTAGCGGGGAACACCGGGGAGCTGTTTTTT. The chain links TRBV5-1 to TRBJ2-2, with 9 nucleotides matching TRBD2. The CDR3 sequence is 15 residues long. Germline CDR1 SGHRS, CDR2 YFSETQ. V was pared by 4 bases and J by 1 base, with 2 bases of the junction left unmatched.

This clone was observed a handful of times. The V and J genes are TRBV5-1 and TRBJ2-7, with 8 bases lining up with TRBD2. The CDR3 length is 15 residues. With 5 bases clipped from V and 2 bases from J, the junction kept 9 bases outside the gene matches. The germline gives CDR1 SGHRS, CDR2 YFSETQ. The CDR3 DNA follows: TGCGCCAGCAGAGTTATCAGCGGGGGCGCCTACGAGCAGTACTTC. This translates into CASRVISGGAYEQYF.

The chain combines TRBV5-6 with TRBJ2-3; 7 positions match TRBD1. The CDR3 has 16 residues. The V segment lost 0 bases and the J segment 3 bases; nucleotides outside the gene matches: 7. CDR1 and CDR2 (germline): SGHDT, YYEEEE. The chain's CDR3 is CASSLGQGEITDTQYF. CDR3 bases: TGTGCCAGCAGCTTGGGACAGGGAGAAATAACAGATACGCAGTATTTT.

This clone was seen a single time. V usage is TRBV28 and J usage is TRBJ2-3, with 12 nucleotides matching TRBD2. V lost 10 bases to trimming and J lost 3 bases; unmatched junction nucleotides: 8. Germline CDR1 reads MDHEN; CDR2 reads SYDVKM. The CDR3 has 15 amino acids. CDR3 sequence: CAIHPTSGRTDTQYF. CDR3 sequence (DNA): TGTGCCATTCACCCCACTAGCGGGAGGACAGATACGCAGTATTTT. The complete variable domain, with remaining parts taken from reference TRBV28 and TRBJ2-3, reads DVKVTQSSRYLVKRTGEKVFLECVQDMDHENMFWYRQDPGLGLRLIYFSYDVKMKEKGDIPEGYSVSREKKERFSLILESASTNQTSMYLCAIHPTSGRTDTQYFGPGTRLTVL.

CDR3 loop: CASSGWTGDAEPYGYTF. The CDR3 nucleotides are TGTGCCAGCAGCGGATGGACAGGGGACGCCGAACCCTATGGCTACACCTTC. The rearrangement joins TRBV11-2 to TRBJ1-2; 9 bases are a match to TRBD1. The CDR3 extends over 17 amino acids. J lost 4 bases, V lost 5 bases, and 14 bases had no gene match. CDR1 SGHAT and CDR2 FQNNGV come from the germline V gene.

The CDR3 here is CASALAHTDTQYF. CDR3 nucleotide sequence: TGTGCTAGTGCGCTAGCCCACACAGATACGCAGTATTTT. The rearrangement joins TRBV12-5 to TRBJ2-3; D perhaps matches TRBD2 (5 bases). Germline loops: CDR1 LGHNT, CDR2 FRNRAP. V shed 7 bases and J shed 2 bases, with 10 bases lying between them. The CDR3 totals 13 residues.

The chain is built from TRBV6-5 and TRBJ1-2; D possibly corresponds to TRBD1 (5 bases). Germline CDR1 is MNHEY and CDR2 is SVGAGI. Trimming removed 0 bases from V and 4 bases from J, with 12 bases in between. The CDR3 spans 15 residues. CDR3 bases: TGTGCCAGCAGTTACTCGGAAAACAGGCCCTATGGCTACACCTTC. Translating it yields CASSYSENRPYGYTF.

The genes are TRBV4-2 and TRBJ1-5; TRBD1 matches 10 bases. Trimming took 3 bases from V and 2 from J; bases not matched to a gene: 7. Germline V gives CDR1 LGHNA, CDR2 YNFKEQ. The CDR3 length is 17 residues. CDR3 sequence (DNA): TGTGCCAGCAGCCATGATGACAGGGGGCTGGGCAATCAGCCCCAGCATTTT. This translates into CASSHDDRGLGNQPQHF.

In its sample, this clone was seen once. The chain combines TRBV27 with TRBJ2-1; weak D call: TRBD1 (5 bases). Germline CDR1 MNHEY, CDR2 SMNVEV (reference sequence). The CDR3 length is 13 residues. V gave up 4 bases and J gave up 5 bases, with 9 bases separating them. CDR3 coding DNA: TGTGCCAGCAGTTGGGGCCAGGACAATGAGCAGTTCTTC. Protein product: CASSWGQDNEQFF.

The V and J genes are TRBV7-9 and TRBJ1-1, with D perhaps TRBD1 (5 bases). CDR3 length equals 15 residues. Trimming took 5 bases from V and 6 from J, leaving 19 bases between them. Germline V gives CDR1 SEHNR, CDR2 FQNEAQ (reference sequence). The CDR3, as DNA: TGTGCCAGCAGCCAAGGCGGGGGGGGAATGCCTGAAGCTTTCTTT. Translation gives CASSQGGGGMPEAFF.